Listed below are T cell receptor beta chains from one sample, sequenced in a study of blood T cell repertoires in COVID-19. Libraries were prepared by immunoSEQ multiplex PCR; TCRdb keeps only in-frame clonotypes and omits some of them. The table has around 160,000 clones, about four fifths seen once; the top ten hold approximately 9.9%. Sequencing was carried out using peripheral blood. Receptor source: a man aged 55 to 70 with active or convalescent COVID-19. CDR3s include the opening cysteine and the closing phenylalanine or tryptophan. D genes are given only for firm matches. Expanded clones are given a class, and other clones once, few, many or no size at all.

d_gene: TRBD1; abundance: NA; len: 14; j_gene: TRBJ2-7; v_gene: TRBV5-1; CDR3aa: CASSTGQGSHEQYF; CDR3nt: TGCGCCAGCAGCACGGGACAGGGAAGCCACGAGCAGTACTTC
d_gene: TRBD2; abundance: NA; len: 15; j_gene: TRBJ2-1; v_gene: TRBV6-5; CDR3aa: CASRLAGVHYNEQFF; CDR3nt: TGTGCCAGCAGATTAGCGGGGGTTCACTACAATGAGCAGTTCTTC
d_gene: TRBD1; abundance: once; len: 13; j_gene: TRBJ1-1; v_gene: TRBV27; CDR3aa: CASRGQGSTEAFF; CDR3nt: TGTGCCAGCAGGGGACAGGGGAGCACTGAAGCTTTCTTT
d_gene: TRBD1; abundance: NA; len: 15; j_gene: TRBJ1-1; v_gene: TRBV2; CDR3aa: CASRGDRAMGTEAFF; CDR3nt: TGTGCCAGCAGAGGCGACAGGGCGATGGGCACTGAAGCTTTCTTT
d_gene: NA; abundance: NA; len: 17; j_gene: TRBJ1-3; v_gene: TRBV10-3; CDR3aa: CAITPQGRQFSGNTIYF; CDR3nt: TGTGCCATCACTCCCCAGGGCCGCCAGTTCTCTGGAAACACCATATATTTT
d_gene: NA; abundance: NA; len: 16; j_gene: TRBJ2-7; v_gene: TRBV7-9; CDR3aa: CASSSSAGRAGHEQYF; CDR3nt: TGTGCCAGCAGCTCGAGCGCAGGCAGGGCGGGGCACGAGCAGTACTTC
d_gene: NA; abundance: NA; len: 11; j_gene: TRBJ1-1; v_gene: TRBV10-3; CDR3aa: CASGADTEAFF; CDR3nt: TGTGCCTCTGGGGCGGACACTGAAGCTTTCTTT
d_gene: TRBD1; abundance: NA; len: 15; j_gene: TRBJ2-1; v_gene: TRBV27; CDR3aa: CASSTQGVIYNEQFF; CDR3nt: TGTGCCAGCAGTACGCAGGGGGTAATCTACAATGAGCAGTTCTTC
d_gene: TRBD1; abundance: NA; len: 17; j_gene: TRBJ1-6; v_gene: TRBV19; CDR3aa: CASSPRTGLSYNSPLHF; CDR3nt: TGTGCCAGTAGCCCCCGGACAGGGCTCTCCTATAATTCACCCCTCCACTTT
d_gene: TRBD1; abundance: NA; len: 16; j_gene: TRBJ2-5; v_gene: TRBV5-1; CDR3aa: CASSSTGGGLQETQYF; CDR3nt: TGCGCCAGCAGCTCAACAGGGGGCGGCCTCCAAGAGACCCAGTACTTC
d_gene: NA; abundance: NA; len: 12; j_gene: TRBJ2-2; v_gene: TRBV5-8; CDR3aa: CASGKDTGELFF; CDR3nt: TGTGCCAGCGGCAAAGACACCGGGGAGCTGTTTTTT
d_gene: NA; abundance: NA; len: 14; j_gene: TRBJ2-5; v_gene: TRBV7-8; CDR3aa: CASSRSGLQETQYF; CDR3nt: TGTGCCAGCAGCCGTTCGGGACTCCAAGAGACCCAGTACTTC
d_gene: NA; abundance: NA; len: 12; j_gene: TRBJ2-2; v_gene: TRBV28; CDR3aa: CASSTSTGELFF; CDR3nt: TGTGCCAGCAGTACTTCCACCGGGGAGCTGTTTTTT
d_gene: NA; abundance: NA; len: 14; j_gene: TRBJ1-3; v_gene: TRBV5-6; CDR3aa: CASPAYGSGNTIYF; CDR3nt: TGTGCCAGCCCCGCGTATGGCTCTGGAAACACCATATATTTT
d_gene: NA; abundance: NA; len: 15; j_gene: TRBJ2-2; v_gene: TRBV7-6; CDR3aa: CASSLQGMVSGELFF; CDR3nt: TGTGCCAGCAGCTTACAGGGGATGGTTTCCGGGGAGCTGTTTTTT
d_gene: NA; abundance: NA; len: 15; j_gene: TRBJ1-5; v_gene: TRBV5-8; CDR3aa: CASSARVISNQPQHF; CDR3nt: TGTGCCAGCAGCGCCAGGGTAATAAGCAATCAGCCCCAGCATTTT
d_gene: NA; abundance: few; len: 11; j_gene: TRBJ1-2; v_gene: TRBV3-1/TRBV3-2; CDR3aa: CASSAGSGYTF; CDR3nt: TGTGCCAGCAGCGCAGGGTCTGGCTACACCTTC
d_gene: NA; abundance: NA; len: 14; j_gene: TRBJ1-1; v_gene: TRBV27; CDR3aa: CASSLSNSFTEAFF; CDR3nt: TGTGCCAGCAGTTTGAGTAACAGCTTCACTGAAGCTTTCTTT
d_gene: TRBD2; abundance: NA; len: 16; j_gene: TRBJ2-4; v_gene: TRBV18; CDR3aa: CASSPYLAGDKNIQYF; CDR3nt: TGTGCCAGCTCACCCTATCTGGCGGGAGATAAAAACATTCAGTACTTC
d_gene: TRBD2; abundance: NA; len: 16; j_gene: TRBJ2-5; v_gene: TRBV9; CDR3aa: CASSSGLAGALKTQYF; CDR3nt: TGTGCCAGCAGCTCCGGACTAGCGGGGGCATTAAAGACCCAGTACTTC
d_gene: TRBD1; abundance: NA; len: 14; j_gene: TRBJ2-2; v_gene: TRBV6-2/TRBV6-3; CDR3aa: CASSGTGGTGELFF; CDR3nt: TGTGCCAGCAGTGGGACAGGGGGCACCGGGGAGCTGTTTTTT
d_gene: NA; abundance: NA; len: 13; j_gene: TRBJ2-5; v_gene: TRBV27; CDR3aa: CASSLYERETQYF; CDR3nt: TGTGCCAGCAGTTTGTATGAGCGGGAGACCCAGTACTTC
d_gene: TRBD1; abundance: NA; len: 14; j_gene: TRBJ2-2; v_gene: TRBV2; CDR3aa: CASKRQGEGGELFF; CDR3nt: TGTGCCAGCAAAAGACAGGGGGAGGGCGGGGAGCTGTTTTTT
d_gene: NA; abundance: NA; len: 13; j_gene: TRBJ2-1; v_gene: TRBV14; CDR3aa: CASSQDSGLEQFF; CDR3nt: TGTGCCAGCAGCCAAGACAGCGGTTTGGAGCAGTTCTTC
d_gene: NA; abundance: NA; len: 15; j_gene: TRBJ2-3; v_gene: TRBV11-3; CDR3aa: CASSPGGEDRDTQYF; CDR3nt: TGTGCCAGCAGCCCAGGCGGGGAGGACCGGGATACGCAGTATTTT
d_gene: NA; abundance: NA; len: 12; j_gene: TRBJ2-7; v_gene: TRBV7-2; CDR3aa: CASSPGLRGQYF; CDR3nt: TGTGCCAGCAGCCCGGGACTCCGCGGGCAGTACTTC
d_gene: NA; abundance: few; len: 15; j_gene: TRBJ1-4; v_gene: TRBV2; CDR3aa: CASSERGYSNEKLFF; CDR3nt: TGTGCCAGCAGTGAGAGGGGGTATTCTAATGAAAAACTGTTTTTT
d_gene: NA; abundance: once; len: 15; j_gene: TRBJ2-5; v_gene: TRBV9; CDR3aa: CASSGTGSYQETQYF; CDR3nt: TGTGCCAGCAGCGGCACAGGTTCGTACCAAGAGACCCAGTACTTC